The 22 T cell receptor beta chains below come from one sample, sequenced in a study of cytomegalovirus exposure and HLA in healthy donors (dated by TCRdb to the late 2010s). The library was prepared using the immunoSEQ multiplex PCR assay. The multiplex PCR relied on a mix of 60 forward primers for TCR Vbeta segments and 13 reverse primers for TCR Jbeta segments. In TCRdb, the immuneACCESS table is reduced to in-frame sequences with V and J assigned. These tables do not hold every clone; where another copy was compared, an unresolved V gene accounts for under half, and the others remain unexplained. For this sample there are roughly 86,000 clones; over 60% appear just once. The ten largest clones represent roughly 21% of the sample. Source material: PBMCs. Source of these receptors: a woman between 50 and 59 years old in good health and CMV-seropositive.

V usage is TRBV28 and J usage is TRBJ2-2; D might be TRBD1 (5 bases). The CDR3 is made up of 16 amino acids. Germline CDR1 reads MDHEN; CDR2 reads SYDVKM. Trimming shortened V by 4 bases and J by 4 bases, and 16 bases separated the two germline ends. CDR3 residues: CASSSPRAGGTGELFF. CDR3 in DNA: TGTGCCAGCAGTTCACCCAGGGCTGGCGGCACCGGGGAGCTGTTTTTT. Filled out from reference TRBV28 and TRBJ2-2, the complete variable domain reads DVKVTQSSRYLVKRTGEKVFLECVQDMDHENMFWYRQDPGLGLRLIYFSYDVKMKEKGDIPEGYSVSREKKERFSLILESASTNQTSMYLCASSSPRAGGTGELFFGEGSRLTVL.

This clone has only a few counts. The chain couples TRBV27 to TRBJ1-1; D is unclear. In germline, CDR1 is MNHEY, CDR2 SMNVEV (reference sequence). Trimming removed 5 bases at V and 9 bases at J, with 16 bases between. This CDR3 contains 13 residues. This chain's CDR3 is CASSTSAPQKAFF. CDR3 sequence (DNA): TGTGCCAGCAGTACGAGCGCACCCCAAAAAGCTTTCTTT.

This chain joins TRBV7-9 and TRBJ1-1; 8 nucleotides agree with TRBD1. Trimming removed 4 bases from V and 12 bases from J; junction bases left unmatched: 13. The CDR3 consists of 14 residues. Looked up from germline, CDR1 is SEHNR and CDR2 is FQNEAQ (reference sequence). CDR3 sequence: CASSSGQGGPRTFF. CDR3 DNA: TGTGCCAGCAGCTCAGGACAGGGAGGCCCAAGGACTTTCTTT. The full variable domain, completed using reference TRBV7-9 and TRBJ1-1, is DTGVSQNPRHKITKRGQNVTFRCDPISEHNRLYWYRQTLGQGPEFLTYFQNEAQLEKSRLLSDRFSAERPKGSFSTLEIQRTEQGDSAMYLCASSSGQGGPRTFFGQGTRLTVV.

The chain links TRBV27 to TRBJ2-7; perhaps TRBD2 as D (5 bases). CDR3 length: 15 amino acids. Trimming cost V 6 bases and J 1 base, with 16 bases left between them. Germline lookup yields CDR1 MNHEY and CDR2 SMNVEV (reference sequence). The CDR3 nucleotides are TGTGCCAGCAGGACTCTTCGGGGTCGATCCTACGAGCAGTACTTC. It encodes CASRTLRGRSYEQYF.

This chain uses TRBV7-6 with TRBJ2-2; D may be TRBD1 (6 bases). CDR3 length: 14 residues. V was clipped by 8 bases and J by 0 bases, with 10 bases between them. Germline-derived CDR1 and CDR2 are SGHVS and FNYEAQ. For the CDR3, the DNA is TGTGCCAGCCAGGGGTTCGCGAACACCGGGGAGCTGTTTTTT. Amino acid sequence: CASQGFANTGELFF.

The chain employs TRBV6-5 and TRBJ1-1; a possible D gene is TRBD1 (5 bases). Germline CDR1 and CDR2: MNHEY and SVGAGI. CDR3 length: 14 residues. V was pared by 5 bases and J by 6 bases, with 16 bases between. This CDR3 reads CASSGHGGRAEAFF. CDR3 sequence (DNA): TGTGCCAGCAGTGGGCACGGGGGTAGGGCTGAAGCTTTCTTT.

The chain recombines TRBV28 with TRBJ1-2; D is possibly TRBD1 (6 bases). This CDR3 is built from 15 residues. CDR1 is MDHEN, CDR2 SYDVKM, per germline. With 6 bases removed from V and 2 bases from J, the gap between germline ends came to 16 bases. CDR3 DNA sequence: TGTGCCAGCAGCCTGGGGGCAGTCGGGAACTATGGCTACACCTTC. Its translation: CASSLGAVGNYGYTF.

This clone was counted once. V and J are TRBV30 and TRBJ2-7; 11 nucleotides align to TRBD2. The length of the CDR3 is 15 residues. With 2 bases clipped from V and 4 bases from J, the junction kept 7 bases outside the gene matches. Germline assignment: CDR1 GTSNPN and CDR2 SVGIG (reference sequence). CDR3 DNA sequence: TGTGCCTGGAGTCATGGACTAGCGGGTCTATACGAGCAGTACTTC. Its translation: CAWSHGLAGLYEQYF.

The genes are TRBV10-1 and TRBJ2-2; D is possibly TRBD2 (6 bases). V was trimmed by 3 bases and J by 4 bases, leaving 9 bases between them. The length of the CDR3 is 14 residues. Germline V CDR1 and CDR2: WNHNN, SYGVQD (reference sequence). The CDR3 spells CASSETGGTGELFF. The CDR3 DNA follows: TGCGCCAGCAGTGAAACCGGGGGCACCGGGGAGCTGTTTTTT.

V is TRBV7-6 and J is TRBJ2-1, with 9 bases lining up with TRBD1. CDR1 SGHVS and CDR2 FNYEAQ come from the germline V gene. The CDR3 is made up of 16 amino acids. With 5 bases clipped from V and 9 bases from J, the junction kept 14 bases outside the gene matches. CDR3 in DNA: TGTGCCAGCAGCCCCAGGGGACACAGGGGGCCGGGTGAGCAGTTCTTC. Translating it yields CASSPRGHRGPGEQFF.

The chain combines TRBV28 with TRBJ1-2, with 8 bases matching TRBD1. J gave up 7 bases and V 6 bases, and 4 bases lay outside the gene matches. Per the germline V gene, CDR1 is MDHEN and CDR2 is SYDVKM. The CDR3 is 12 residues long. CDR3 nucleotides: TGTGCCAGCAGGCCAGGGGGCGGTGGCTACACCTTC. Amino acids: CASRPGGGGYTF.

This chain connects TRBV4-1 to TRBJ1-6; no clear D gene. Trimming cost V 0 bases and J 8 bases, with 8 bases left between them. CDR3 length: 14 residues. Germline CDR1 is MGHRA and CDR2 is YSYEKL. CDR3 protein: CASSQDQRDSPLHF. CDR3 coding DNA: TGCGCCAGCAGCCAAGATCAACGGGATTCACCCCTCCACTTT.

The chain links TRBV5-4 to TRBJ2-7, with 7 bases matching TRBD1. The CDR3 sequence is 15 residues long. Germline V gives CDR1 SGHNT, CDR2 YYREEE (reference sequence). The ends lost 4 bases at V and 4 bases at J; junction bases unmatched: 11. DNA for the CDR3: TGTGCCAGCAGCCTTACGTTTGGGACAGAGTACGAGCAGTACTTC. Protein sequence: CASSLTFGTEYEQYF.

This clone came up a few times. The chain couples TRBV11-2 to TRBJ2-7; the D gene is possibly TRBD1 (6 bases). CDR1 is SGHAT, CDR2 FQNNGV, per germline. V was trimmed by 3 bases and J by 2 bases, leaving 14 bases between them. The CDR3 totals 15 residues. The CDR3 loop reads CASSFGRDKTYEQYF. The CDR3, as DNA: TGTGCCAGCAGCTTTGGACGGGACAAGACCTACGAGCAGTACTTC.

This clone was seen only a few times. The rearrangement uses TRBV7-9 and TRBJ1-4; D remains unclear. Between the trimmed V and J ends, which lost 5 bases and 2 bases, there was a span of 9 bases. Per germline, CDR1 SEHNR and CDR2 FQNEAQ (reference sequence). This CDR3 comprises 14 residues. CDR3 region: CASSPVATNEKLFF. Here the CDR3 DNA reads TGTGCCAGCAGCCCCGTCGCGACTAATGAAAAACTGTTTTTT. The whole variable domain, remainder taken from reference TRBV7-9 and TRBJ1-4, is DTGVSQNPRHKITKRGQNVTFRCDPISEHNRLYWYRQTLGQGPEFLTYFQNEAQLEKSRLLSDRFSAERPKGSFSTLEIQRTEQGDSAMYLCASSPVATNEKLFFGSGTQLSVL.

This chain joins TRBV5-1 and TRBJ1-2, with TRBD1 identical over 8 bases. This CDR3 has 15 residues. Per the germline V gene, CDR1 is SGHRS and CDR2 is YFSETQ. J gave up 2 bases and V 0 bases, and 3 bases lay outside the gene matches. The CDR3 region has the DNA TGCGCCAGCAGCTTGGCCGCAGGGGGCAACTATGGCTACACCTTC. Amino acid sequence: CASSLAAGGNYGYTF.

This clone was seen only a few times. The CDR3 reads CASSEYADRREEQFF. The CDR3 nucleotides read TGTGCCAGCAGTGAATATGCGGACCGGAGGGAGGAGCAGTTCTTC. The chain combines TRBV2 with TRBJ2-1; the D gene is possibly TRBD2 (6 bases). Germline-derived CDR1 and CDR2 are SNHLY and FYNNEI. The V gene lost 2 bases and the J gene lost 10 bases, with 18 bases spanning the gap. This CDR3 contains 15 residues.

The chain links TRBV9 to TRBJ1-2; maybe TRBD1 (5 bases). Germline CDR1 is SGDLS and CDR2 is YYNGEE. The germline V and J ends were trimmed by 1 base and 8 bases, with 12 bases remaining between them. The CDR3 length is 13 residues. DNA of the CDR3: TGTGCCAGCAGCGTACTGACCGACAGAGGCTACACCTTC. This codes for CASSVLTDRGYTF.

The J gene is TRBJ1-4, the V gene TRBV5-6; 9 bases map to TRBD1. Per the germline V gene, CDR1 is SGHDT and CDR2 is YYEEEE. The CDR3 totals 16 residues. V lost 0 bases to trimming and J lost 6 bases; unmatched junction nucleotides: 6. Here the CDR3 reads CASSLAVTGGYEKLFF. CDR3 DNA: TGTGCCAGCAGCTTGGCCGTAACAGGGGGCTATGAAAAACTGTTTTTT.

This clone appeared a few times. J is TRBJ2-1 and V is TRBV4-3; possible D gene TRBD2, 5 bases. Germline V CDR1 and CDR2: LGHNA, YSLEER. V was clipped by 0 bases and J by 4 bases, with 19 bases between them. The CDR3 has 18 residues. The CDR3 region is CASSQDGWVAGGYNEQFF. The CDR3 coding sequence is TGCGCCAGCAGCCAAGACGGCTGGGTGGCAGGAGGTTACAATGAGCAGTTCTTC.

This rearrangement joins TRBV30 to TRBJ2-3, with D possibly TRBD2 on 5 matching bases. Germline CDR1 is GTSNPN and CDR2 is SVGIG (reference sequence). The germline V and J ends were trimmed by 3 bases and 3 bases, with 16 bases remaining between them. CDR3 length: 15 amino acids. DNA for the CDR3: TGTGCCTGGAGCGCTATCACGGGGTGGACAGATACGCAGTATTTT. Encoded protein: CAWSAITGWTDTQYF.

The chain uses TRBV6-5 and TRBJ1-1; D gene ambiguous. Germline V gene sequence: CDR1 MNHEY, CDR2 SVGAGI. Trimming removed 6 bases at V and 7 bases at J, with 18 bases between. The CDR3 runs 14 residues. The CDR3 sequence is CASSLLGVGGEAFF. CDR3 DNA: TGTGCCAGCAGCTTACTCGGGGTTGGAGGTGAAGCTTTCTTT.